This TCR beta chain was observed in a study of blood T cells in healthy people across ages. This CDR3 region has 15 residues. Per the germline V gene, CDR1 is MNHEY and CDR2 is SVGAGI. V lost 0 bases and J lost 5; bases outside the gene matches: 5. Each donor was a healthy Caucasian individual from Russia, aged roughly 6 to 100. Then a second PCR, running roughly 7 to 12 cycles, was carried out with a sample-barcoded 5' primer and a J-beta primer mix. TCRdb re-called the 5' RACE reads through MiXCR, storing one row per CDR3 protein. The repertoire holds almost 1 million distinct CDR3 sequences, roughly 51% seen once, with roughly 23% in the top ten.

The V and J genes are TRBV6-5 and TRBJ2-5; 8 nucleotides agree with TRBD1. The specimen was blood. The TCR was taken from a woman aged 60-70 years in good health. The CDR3 coding sequence is TGTGCCAGCAGTTACTCGACAGGGGCTGTCGAGACCCAGTACTTC. This sequence encodes CASSYSTGAVETQYF.